This TCR beta chain is drawn from a study of prognosis after radiotherapy for stage I lung cancer. As for the study in general: Enrollment began in 2018 and ended in 2019; the enrolled patients had stage I non-small cell lung cancer. All of the patients with non-small cell lung cancer, including 7 who had refused surgery, were considered to be medically inoperable. Adenocarcinoma was the tumor type in roughly twelve patients, squamous cell carcinoma in about 7.

V lost 1 base and J 0 bases, leaving 10 bases between the germline ends. The CDR3 contains 16 residues. Germline lookup yields CDR1 LGHNA and CDR2 YSLEER. Two rounds of multiplex PCR amplified TCR beta CDR3 from genomic DNA. Every TRBV and TRBJ gene had its own specific primer in first-round PCR. Universal primers featured in the second PCR round. MiXCR, run by TCRdb on the multiplex PCR reads, gives a single entry per CDR3 protein. Among about 14,000 distinct CDR3 sequences listed, 55% to 60% were seen once. The chain links TRBV4-3 to TRBJ2-1; tentatively, D is TRBD2 (6 bases). The clonotype was recovered from a donor over 45 with non-small cell lung cancer. Sequenced material: PBMCs, taken before or after stereotactic body radiation therapy (not recorded which). The CDR3 loop is CASSQGYSGSYNEQFF. CDR3 sequence (DNA): TGCGCCAGCAGCCAAGGATATAGCGGCTCCTACAATGAGCAGTTCTTC.